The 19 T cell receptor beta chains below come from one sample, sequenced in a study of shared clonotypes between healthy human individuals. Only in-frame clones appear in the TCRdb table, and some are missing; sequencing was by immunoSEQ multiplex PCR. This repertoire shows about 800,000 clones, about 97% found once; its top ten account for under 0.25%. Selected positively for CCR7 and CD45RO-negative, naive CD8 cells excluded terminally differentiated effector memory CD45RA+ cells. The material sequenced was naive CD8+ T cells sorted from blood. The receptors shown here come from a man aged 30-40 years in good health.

CDR3 DNA sequence: TGTGCCAGCAGCTTAGGTACGGGAGGGGTCGAGCAGTACTTC. Its protein is CASSLGTGGVEQYF. V and J are TRBV5-8 and TRBJ2-7; 8 bases are a match to TRBD2. Germline CDR1 reads SGHTS; CDR2 reads YDEGEE. The length of the CDR3 is 14 residues. After removal of 2 bases from V and 6 bases from J, the junction contained 7 bases not matched to a gene.

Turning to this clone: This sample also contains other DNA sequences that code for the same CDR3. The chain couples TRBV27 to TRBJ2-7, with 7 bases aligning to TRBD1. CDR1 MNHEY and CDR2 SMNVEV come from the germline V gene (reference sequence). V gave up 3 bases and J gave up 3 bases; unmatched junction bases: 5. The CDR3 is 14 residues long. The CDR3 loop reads CASSFGTGDYEQYF. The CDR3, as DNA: TGTGCCAGCAGTTTTGGTACAGGGGACTACGAGCAGTACTTC.

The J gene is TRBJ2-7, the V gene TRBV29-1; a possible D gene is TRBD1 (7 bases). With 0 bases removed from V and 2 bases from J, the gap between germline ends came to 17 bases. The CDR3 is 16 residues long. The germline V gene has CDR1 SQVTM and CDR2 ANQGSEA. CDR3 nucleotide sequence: TGCAGCGTTGAAGAACCCGTCGACAGGGAGGCCTACGAGCAGTACTTC. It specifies CSVEEPVDREAYEQYF.

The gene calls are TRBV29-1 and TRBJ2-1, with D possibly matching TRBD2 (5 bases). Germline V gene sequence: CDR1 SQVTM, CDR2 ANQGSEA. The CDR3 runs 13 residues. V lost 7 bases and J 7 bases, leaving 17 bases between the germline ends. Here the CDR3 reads CSARSGGGNEQFF. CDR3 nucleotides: TGCAGCGCGAGAAGCGGAGGCGGGAATGAGCAGTTCTTC.

CDR3 in amino acids: CASRPVGPLNTEAFF. The CDR3 DNA follows: TGTGCCAGCAGGCCGGTGGGACCCTTGAACACTGAAGCTTTCTTT. The V call is TRBV27, the J call TRBJ1-1, with D perhaps TRBD1 (5 bases). The CDR3 extends over 15 amino acids. Trimming shortened V by 6 bases and J by 0 bases, and 14 bases separated the two germline ends. Germline CDR1 MNHEY, CDR2 SMNVEV (reference sequence).

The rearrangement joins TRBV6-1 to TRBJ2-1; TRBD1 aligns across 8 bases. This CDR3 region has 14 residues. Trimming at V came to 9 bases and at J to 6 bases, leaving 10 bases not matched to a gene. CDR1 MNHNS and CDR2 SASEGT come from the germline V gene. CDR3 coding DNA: TGTGCCAGTACCCTGACAGGGGTGTTCAATGAGCAGTTCTTC. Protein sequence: CASTLTGVFNEQFF.

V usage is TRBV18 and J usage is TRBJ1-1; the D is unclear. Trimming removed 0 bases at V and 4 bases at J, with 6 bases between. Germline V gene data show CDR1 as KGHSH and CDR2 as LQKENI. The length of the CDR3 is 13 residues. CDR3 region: CASSPPSSTEAFF. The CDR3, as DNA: TGTGCCAGCTCACCACCGAGCTCCACTGAAGCTTTCTTT. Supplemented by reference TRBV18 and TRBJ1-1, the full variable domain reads NAGVMQNPRHLVRRRGQEARLRCSPMKGHSHVYWYRQLPEEGLKFMVYLQKENIIDESGMPKERFSAEFPKEGPSILRIQQVVRGDSAAYFCASSPPSSTEAFFGQGTRLTVV.

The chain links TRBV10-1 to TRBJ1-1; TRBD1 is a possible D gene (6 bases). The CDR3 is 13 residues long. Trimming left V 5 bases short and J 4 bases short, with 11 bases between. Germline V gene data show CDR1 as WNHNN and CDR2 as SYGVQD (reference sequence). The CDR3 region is CASSRGSSTEAFF. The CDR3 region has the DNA TGCGCCAGCAGTAGGGGGTCAAGCACTGAAGCTTTCTTT.

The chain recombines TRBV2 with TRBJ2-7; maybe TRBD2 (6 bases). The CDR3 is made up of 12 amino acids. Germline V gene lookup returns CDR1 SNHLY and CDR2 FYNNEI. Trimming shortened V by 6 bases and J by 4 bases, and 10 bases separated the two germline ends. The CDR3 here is CASSPDYYEQYF. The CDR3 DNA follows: TGTGCCAGCAGCCCGGACTATTACGAGCAGTACTTC.

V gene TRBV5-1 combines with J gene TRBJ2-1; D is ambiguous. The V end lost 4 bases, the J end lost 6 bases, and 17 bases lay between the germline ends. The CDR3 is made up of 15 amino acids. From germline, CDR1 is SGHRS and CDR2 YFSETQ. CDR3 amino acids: CASSPVIGLGNEQFF. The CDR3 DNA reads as TGCGCCAGCAGCCCCGTCATTGGGCTCGGCAATGAGCAGTTCTTC.

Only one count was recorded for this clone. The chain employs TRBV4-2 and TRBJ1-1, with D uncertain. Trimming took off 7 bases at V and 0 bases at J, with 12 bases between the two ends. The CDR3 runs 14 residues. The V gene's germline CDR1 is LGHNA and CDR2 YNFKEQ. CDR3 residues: CASKVNGMNTEAFF. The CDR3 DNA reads TGTGCCAGCAAAGTTAACGGAATGAACACTGAAGCTTTCTTT.

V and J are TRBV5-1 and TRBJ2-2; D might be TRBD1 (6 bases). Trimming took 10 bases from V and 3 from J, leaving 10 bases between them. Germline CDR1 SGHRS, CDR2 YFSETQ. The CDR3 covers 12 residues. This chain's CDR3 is CASWTDTGELFF. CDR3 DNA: TGCGCCTCCTGGACAGACACCGGGGAGCTGTTTTTT.

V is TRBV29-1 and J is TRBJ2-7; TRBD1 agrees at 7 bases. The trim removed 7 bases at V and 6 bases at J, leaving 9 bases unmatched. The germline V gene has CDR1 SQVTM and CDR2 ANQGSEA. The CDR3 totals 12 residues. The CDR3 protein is CSASRQGAEQYF. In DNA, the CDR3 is TGCAGCGCGAGCAGACAGGGAGCCGAGCAGTACTTC.

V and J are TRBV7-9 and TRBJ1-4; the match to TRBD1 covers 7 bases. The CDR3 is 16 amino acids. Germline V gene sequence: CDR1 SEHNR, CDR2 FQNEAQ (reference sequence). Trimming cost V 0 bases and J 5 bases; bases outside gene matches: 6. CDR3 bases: TGTGCCAGCAGCTTAGCAGGGGGCACGATGAATGAAAAACTGTTTTTT. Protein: CASSLAGGTMNEKLFF. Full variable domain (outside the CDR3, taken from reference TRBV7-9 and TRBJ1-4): DTGVSQNPRHKITKRGQNVTFRCDPISEHNRLYWYRQTLGQGPEFLTYFQNEAQLEKSRLLSDRFSAERPKGSFSTLEIQRTEQGDSAMYLCASSLAGGTMNEKLFFGSGTQLSVL.

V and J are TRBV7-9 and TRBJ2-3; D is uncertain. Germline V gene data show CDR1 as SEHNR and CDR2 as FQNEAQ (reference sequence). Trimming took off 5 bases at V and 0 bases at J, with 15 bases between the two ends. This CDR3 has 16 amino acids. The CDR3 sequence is CASSATPRVSTDTQYF. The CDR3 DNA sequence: TGTGCCAGCAGCGCCACCCCCCGGGTTAGCACAGATACGCAGTATTTT.

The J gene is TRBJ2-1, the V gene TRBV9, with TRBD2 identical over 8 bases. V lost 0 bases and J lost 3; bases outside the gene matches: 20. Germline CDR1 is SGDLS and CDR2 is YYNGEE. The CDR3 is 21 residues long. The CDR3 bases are TGTGCCAGCAGCGTAGGAGGGGGAGGTATTAGCGGGAATAGTCGCTACAATGAGCAGTTCTTC. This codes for CASSVGGGGISGNSRYNEQFF.

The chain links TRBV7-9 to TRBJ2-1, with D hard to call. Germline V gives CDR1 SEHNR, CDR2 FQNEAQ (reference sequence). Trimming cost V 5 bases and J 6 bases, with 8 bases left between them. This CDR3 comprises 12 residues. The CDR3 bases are TGTGCCAGCAGCCCGACGTTCAATGAGCAGTTCTTC. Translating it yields CASSPTFNEQFF.

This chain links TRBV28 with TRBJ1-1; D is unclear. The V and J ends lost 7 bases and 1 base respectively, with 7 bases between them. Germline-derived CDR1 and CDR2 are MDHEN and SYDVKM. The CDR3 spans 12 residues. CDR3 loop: CASKGENTEAFF. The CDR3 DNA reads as TGTGCCAGCAAAGGAGAGAACACTGAAGCTTTCTTT.

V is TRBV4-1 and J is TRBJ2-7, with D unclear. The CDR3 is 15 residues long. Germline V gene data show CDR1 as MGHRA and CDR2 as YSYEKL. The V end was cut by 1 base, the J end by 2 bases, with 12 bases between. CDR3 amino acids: CASSQAPPSTYEQYF. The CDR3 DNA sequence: TGCGCCAGCAGCCAAGCCCCACCCAGTACCTACGAGCAGTACTTC.